One and the same sample provided the 17 T cell receptor beta chains below, sequenced in a study of OX40 agonist ivuxolimab in advanced cancers. TCRdb keeps only in-frame clones here, not all; method: immunoSEQ multiplex PCR. The sample holds roughly 70,000 clones, about 88% seen once. The source material was CD4+ or CD8+ T cells sorted from blood, sampled in a trial of the OX40 agonist ivuxolimab. Receptors originate from an adult with an advanced solid tumor such as melanoma, head and neck, liver or kidney cancer.

Only one count was recorded for this clone. The gene calls are TRBV2 and TRBJ2-1; possibly TRBD2 for D (5 bases). Looked up from germline, CDR1 is SNHLY and CDR2 is FYNNEI. Trimming pared 11 bases from V and 14 bases from J, leaving 28 bases between. The CDR3 runs 14 residues. This CDR3 is CAHSEPPTTREKFF. The CDR3 region has the DNA TGTGCCCACAGCGAGCCTCCTACTACTAGAGAAAAGTTCTTC.

The rearrangement joins TRBV7-9 to TRBJ1-1, with 10 nucleotides matching TRBD1. CDR1 and CDR2 (germline): SEHNR, FQNEAQ (reference sequence). The CDR3 is 15 residues long. The ends lost 5 bases at V and 6 bases at J; junction bases unmatched: 9. CDR3 nucleotides: TGTGCCAGCAGCAAACTCGACAGGGGGCTGGCTGAAGCTTTCTTT. Translated, it gives CASSKLDRGLAEAFF.

The chain employs TRBV12-5 and TRBJ1-5; TRBD1 might be the D (5 bases). Germline loops: CDR1 LGHNT, CDR2 FRNRAP. Trimming cost V 2 bases and J 4 bases, with 18 bases left between them. This CDR3 has 17 residues. The CDR3 DNA sequence: TGTGCTAGTGGTTTGAATGTCGGGGGGAGTTGGAATCAGCCCCAGCATTTT. This sequence encodes CASGLNVGGSWNQPQHF.

This rearrangement joins TRBV5-1 to TRBJ2-1; D possibly corresponds to TRBD2 (6 bases). In germline, CDR1 is SGHRS, CDR2 YFSETQ. This CDR3 is built from 16 residues. V was cut by 0 bases and J by 7 bases, with 17 bases left in between. The chain's CDR3 is CASSLEGGEFGNEQFF. For the CDR3, the DNA is TGCGCCAGCAGCTTGGAGGGCGGGGAATTCGGGAATGAGCAGTTCTTC.

To note about this clone: The same CDR3 arises from other DNA sequences in this sample as well. This sequence joins TRBV5-1 and TRBJ1-1, with 9 bases aligning to TRBD1. The V gene end was trimmed by 4 bases and the J gene end by 1 base; junction bases not matched to a gene: 2. The CDR3 sequence is 14 residues long. The germline gives CDR1 SGHRS, CDR2 YFSETQ. The CDR3 protein is CASSLQGANTEAFF. Written as DNA, the CDR3 is TGCGCCAGCAGCCTACAGGGGGCGAACACTGAAGCTTTCTTT.

The V call is TRBV9, the J call TRBJ2-7; 7 nucleotides align to TRBD1. The CDR3 loop spans 15 amino acids. With 4 bases clipped from V and 7 bases from J, the junction kept 14 bases outside the gene matches. Germline CDR1 is SGDLS and CDR2 is YYNGEE. The CDR3: CASSPTGDAPGEQYF. The DNA for the CDR3 is TGTGCCAGCAGCCCCACAGGGGACGCCCCGGGGGAGCAGTACTTC. Based on the CDR3 plus reference TRBV9 and TRBJ2-7, the full variable domain is DSGVTQTPKHLITATGQRVTLRCSPRSGDLSVYWYQQSLDQGLQFLIQYYNGEERAKGNILERFSAQQFPDLHSELNLSSLELGDSALYFCASSPTGDAPGEQYFGPGTRLTVT.

As to this clone: This sample includes further DNA sequences coding for the same CDR3. V and J are TRBV2 and TRBJ2-2; D possibly uses TRBD1 or TRBD2 (7 bases each). V was shortened by 6 bases and J by 3 bases, with 17 bases between the two germline ends. Germline CDR1 SNHLY, CDR2 FYNNEI. The CDR3 runs to 16 residues. CDR3 in amino acids: CASREGASGYTGELFF. The CDR3 coding sequence is TGTGCCAGCAGGGAGGGGGCTAGCGGATACACCGGGGAGCTGTTTTTT.

V gene TRBV5-5 combines with J gene TRBJ1-1, with a weak D call TRBD1 (6 bases). The CDR3 sequence is 15 residues long. From germline, CDR1 is SGHKS and CDR2 YYEKEE (reference sequence). Trimming left V 1 base short and J 5 bases short, with 15 bases between. Here the CDR3 reads CASSLLGQIGTEAFF. The CDR3 nucleotides read TGTGCCAGCAGCTTGCTCGGACAGATTGGGACTGAAGCTTTCTTT.

V is TRBV28 and J is TRBJ1-2, with 7 bases aligning to TRBD1. This CDR3 is built from 14 residues. Germline CDR1 MDHEN, CDR2 SYDVKM. With 6 bases clipped from V and 1 base from J, the junction kept 5 bases outside the gene matches. The DNA for the CDR3 is TGTGCCAGCAGAGCAGGGGGTAGTAACTATGGCTACACCTTC. Its translation is CASRAGGSNYGYTF.

The chain is built from TRBV7-9 and TRBJ2-1; 9 bases are a match to TRBD2. The CDR3 is 16 amino acids. After removal of 2 bases from V and 9 bases from J, the junction contained 11 bases not matched to a gene. Germline CDR1 reads SEHNR; CDR2 reads FQNEAQ (reference sequence). The CDR3 protein is CASSLLGLAGRIEQFF. The CDR3 nucleotides are TGTGCCAGCAGCTTACTAGGTCTAGCGGGACGCATTGAGCAGTTCTTC.

V and J are TRBV2 and TRBJ2-3; D is unresolved. The CDR3 consists of 13 residues. Germline V CDR1 and CDR2: SNHLY, FYNNEI. V lost 1 base to trimming and J lost 4 bases, with 6 bases between them. The CDR3 region has the DNA TGTGCCAGCAGTGAAGTAATCCCAGATACGCAGTATTTT. Amino acids: CASSEVIPDTQYF.

V and J are TRBV6-5 and TRBJ2-7; 7 nucleotides align to TRBD1. Per germline, CDR1 MNHEY and CDR2 SVGAGI. The CDR3 covers 12 residues. V was pared by 8 bases and J by 2 bases, with 3 bases of the junction left unmatched. The CDR3 DNA is TGTGCCAGCCGGGACAGAACCTACGAGCAGTACTTC. Its translation: CASRDRTYEQYF.

The J gene is TRBJ2-1, the V gene TRBV5-1, with 10 bases lining up with TRBD2. The germline V gene has CDR1 SGHRS and CDR2 YFSETQ. Trimming at V came to 4 bases and at J to 7 bases, leaving 8 bases not matched to a gene. The CDR3 length is 15 residues. The CDR3 loop reads CASSRLAGEGNEQFF. CDR3 DNA: TGCGCCAGCAGCCGTCTAGCGGGAGAAGGGAATGAGCAGTTCTTC.

The J gene is TRBJ2-1, the V gene TRBV10-3, with 10 bases lining up with TRBD2. Germline assignment: CDR1 ENHRY and CDR2 SYGVKD. Unmatched junction bases numbered 5, after V lost 4 bases and J lost 8 bases. The CDR3 has 14 residues. The CDR3: CAISGSGRADEQFF. DNA for the CDR3: TGTGCCATCAGTGGAAGCGGGAGGGCCGATGAGCAGTTCTTC.

The chain joins TRBV6-5 to TRBJ2-3; TRBD2 is a possible D gene (5 bases). Germline V gives CDR1 MNHEY, CDR2 SVGAGI. This CDR3 has 13 residues. The germline V and J ends were trimmed by 5 bases and 3 bases, with 9 bases remaining between them. The CDR3, as DNA: TGTGCCAGCAGTAGAACTAGTACAGATACGCAGTATTTT. Translated, it gives CASSRTSTDTQYF.

The chain is built from TRBV7-9 and TRBJ2-2; tentatively, D is TRBD1 (5 bases). There are 16 residues in the CDR3. V was pared by 6 bases and J by 2 bases, with 16 bases between. CDR1 is SEHNR and CDR2 is FQNEAQ in the germline V gene (reference sequence). The CDR3 sequence is CASSRAWGGNTGELFF. The CDR3 DNA sequence: TGTGCCAGCAGTCGGGCTTGGGGCGGCAACACCGGGGAGCTGTTTTTT.

The chain recombines TRBV29-1 with TRBJ2-3, with TRBD2 matching over 7 bases. V dropped 3 bases and J dropped 6; count of bases not matched to a gene: 9. The germline V gene encodes CDR1 SQVTM and CDR2 ANQGSEA. The CDR3 runs to 14 residues. The CDR3 sequence: CSVEGGVRVDTQYF. The CDR3 bases are TGCAGCGTTGAGGGGGGGGTGCGGGTTGATACGCAGTATTTT.